This paragraph reports one T cell receptor beta chain. The antigen is not known. This entry belongs to a study of T cell clonotyping in hematopoietic cell transplantation. Study details: Recipient samples before transplant were obtained post-cytoreduction.

CDR1 GTSNPN and CDR2 SVGIG come from the germline V gene (reference sequence). V was pared by 0 bases and J by 4 bases, with 9 bases between. The CDR3 totals 13 residues. Broader study findings: After transplant, recipient diversity fell while pathologically expanded clonotypes grew through day 180.

Time point described: recipient sample about 28 days before transplant, after cytoreduction. Measured with immunoSEQ multiplex PCR; TCRdb has only the in-frame clones, and not every one. The sample comprises about 49,000 clones, approximately 90% of which are singletons, and 5.9% rests with the top ten. The sample consisted of peripheral blood mononuclear cells, taken before stem cell transplant. The sequence was obtained from a man aged 60 to 69 with biphenotypic leukemia. Some clones in this sample may be carry-over from other donors' samples. V usage is TRBV30 and J usage is TRBJ2-5; D remains unclear. CDR3 DNA: TGTGCCTGGAGTGTAGAACTTACAGAGACCCAGTACTTC. Protein: CAWSVELTETQYF. Drawing the rest from reference TRBV30 and TRBJ2-5, the complete variable domain is SQTIHQWPATLVQPVGSPLSLECTVEGTSNPNLYWYRQAAGRGLQLLFYSVGIGQISSEVPQNLSASRPQDRQFILSSKKLLLSDSGFYLCAWSVELTETQYFGPGTRLLVL.